This T cell receptor beta chain derives from a study of cytomegalovirus exposure and HLA in healthy donors. Study overall: Within an early data release were around 80 million unique TCRs drawn from HLA-typed donors.

Study-level results: Cytomegalovirus-associated TCR beta chains were listed, numbering 150 to 200.

In germline, CDR1 is MNHEY, CDR2 SMNVEV (reference sequence). The CDR3 length is 15 residues. J gave up 3 bases and V 6 bases, and 9 bases lay outside the gene matches. Turning to this clone: Its antigen is still unknown.

A multiplex PCR was run with 60 Vbeta primers and 13 Jbeta primers. Libraries were prepared by immunoSEQ multiplex PCR; TCRdb keeps only in-frame clonotypes and omits some of them. The profile shows 100,000 to 150,000 clones, almost 85% of them singletons. The source material was PBMCs. This sequence originates from a boy between 2 and 15 years old in good health and CMV-seronegative. This chain connects TRBV27 to TRBJ1-1, with 8 bases that match TRBD1. CDR3 sequence (DNA): TGTGCCAGCAGCCCACTGGGACAGGTTGACACTGAAGCTTTCTTT. Encoded protein: CASSPLGQVDTEAFF.